The 20 T cell receptor beta chains presented below share a single source sample, sequenced in a study of T cell responses to AZD1222 COVID-19 vaccine. This table comes from immunoSEQ multiplex PCR, and its TCRdb copy is limited to in-frame clones, with some not included. The sample holds approximately 50,000 clones, around 83% seen once. Specimen: peripheral blood, collected on day 0 of MenACWY control vaccination. These receptor sequences come from an adult in good health.

This chain links TRBV15 with TRBJ1-2, with D possibly TRBD1 on 6 matching bases. Per germline, CDR1 LNHNV and CDR2 YYDKDF (reference sequence). The CDR3 totals 15 residues. V was pared by 5 bases and J by 3 bases, with 16 bases between. The CDR3 DNA reads TGTGCCACCAGCGCAGCAACCCAGGGGTACTATGGCTACACCTTC. It encodes CATSAATQGYYGYTF.

J is TRBJ1-3 and V is TRBV18, with D possibly TRBD1 on 5 matching bases. Germline-derived CDR1 and CDR2 are KGHSH and LQKENI. This CDR3 comprises 15 residues. The ends were cut back, 3 bases at V and 2 bases at J, with 11 bases in the middle. CDR3 sequence: CASSPGVFTGNTIYF. CDR3 nucleotide sequence: TGTGCCAGCTCACCGGGGGTTTTCACTGGAAACACCATATATTTT.

This clone was detected a few times. The rearrangement links TRBV19 to TRBJ2-2, with D perhaps TRBD1 (6 bases). This CDR3 region has 14 residues. Trimming removed 8 bases at V and 2 bases at J, with 12 bases between. Germline CDR1 is LNHDA and CDR2 is SQIVND (reference sequence). CDR3 bases: TGTGCCAGTTCGGGGACACTTAACACCGGGGAGCTGTTTTTT. This gives the protein CASSGTLNTGELFF.

The chain carries TRBV7-8 and TRBJ2-3; 8 nucleotides match TRBD2. J was trimmed by 0 bases and V by 8 bases; bases with no gene match: 10. CDR3 length: 16 residues. Germline loops: CDR1 SGHVS, CDR2 FQNEAQ. The CDR3 is CASSPMGGGSTDTQYF. The DNA for the CDR3 is TGTGCCAGCTCCCCCATGGGCGGGGGGAGCACAGATACGCAGTATTTT.

The chain is built from TRBV28 and TRBJ2-7; the match to TRBD2 covers 11 bases. V shed 5 bases, J shed 3 bases, and the junction held 6 bases outside the gene matches. Germline CDR1 MDHEN, CDR2 SYDVKM. This CDR3 spans 15 amino acids. The DNA of the CDR3 is TGTGCCAGCAGTCTGACTAGCGGGAACGTCTACGAGCAGTACTTC. It codes for CASSLTSGNVYEQYF.

The V and J genes are TRBV7-2 and TRBJ1-5; tentative D call: TRBD1 (5 bases). Deletions cut 1 base from V and 2 bases from J, with 9 bases between. CDR3 size: 15 residues. In germline, CDR1 is SGHTA, CDR2 FQGNSA. The CDR3 DNA sequence: TGTGCCAGCAGCTTAGGGACGGGGGGCAATCAGCCCCAGCATTTT. Residues: CASSLGTGGNQPQHF.

The chain employs TRBV11-2 and TRBJ1-6; D is unclear. V was clipped by 6 bases and J by 8 bases, with 11 bases between them. This CDR3 region has 13 residues. Germline loops: CDR1 SGHAT, CDR2 FQNNGV. The CDR3 spells CASRLAGYSPLHF. The CDR3 DNA reads as TGTGCCAGCAGACTGGCGGGGTATTCACCCCTCCACTTT.

In its sample, this clone was seen a few times. The chain couples TRBV7-9 to TRBJ1-2; D is undetermined. Trimming took off 1 base at V and 1 base at J, with 4 bases between the two ends. This CDR3 has 13 amino acids. Germline assignment: CDR1 SEHNR and CDR2 FQNEAQ (reference sequence). The CDR3 is CASSLGGNYGYTF. CDR3 nucleotide sequence: TGTGCCAGCAGCTTAGGCGGTAACTATGGCTACACCTTC.

The chain carries TRBV3-1 (or the pseudogene TRBV3-2) and TRBJ1-1; D not resolved. Per the germline V gene, CDR1 is LGHDT and CDR2 is YNNKEL (reference sequence). With 4 bases removed from V and 5 bases from J, the gap between germline ends came to 14 bases. This CDR3 is 14 amino acids long. CDR3 protein: CASSPRTSRTEAFF. CDR3 in DNA: TGTGCCAGCAGCCCCAGAACCTCTCGGACTGAAGCTTTCTTT.

The chain links TRBV4-3 to TRBJ1-6; 9 bases match TRBD1. This CDR3 is built from 17 residues. CDR1 and CDR2 from the germline V gene are LGHNA and YSLEER. J was trimmed by 1 base and V by 3 bases; bases with no gene match: 4. The CDR3 sequence: CASSQKQGASYNSPLHF. CDR3 in DNA: TGCGCCAGCAGCCAGAAACAGGGGGCTTCCTATAATTCACCCCTCCACTTT.

The V and J genes are TRBV29-1 and TRBJ1-1; D not certain. Between the trimmed V and J ends, which lost 0 bases and 4 bases, there was a span of 12 bases. This CDR3 has 14 residues. CDR1 and CDR2 from the germline V gene are SQVTM and ANQGSEA. The CDR3 DNA reads TGCAGCGTTGAAGAAAAAAAGGGTGTCACTGAAGCTTTCTTT. Translating it yields CSVEEKKGVTEAFF. Drawing the rest from reference TRBV29-1 and TRBJ1-1, the complete variable domain is SAVISQKPSRDICQRGTSLTIQCQVDSQVTMMFWYRQQPGQSLTLIATANQGSEATYESGFVIDKFPISRPNLTFSTLTVSNMSPEDSSIYLCSVEEKKGVTEAFFGQGTRLTVV.

A single count supports this clone. The rearrangement joins TRBV7-2 to TRBJ1-6; tentatively, D is TRBD1 (6 bases). In germline, CDR1 is SGHTA, CDR2 FQGNSA. V lost 6 bases to trimming and J lost 0 bases, with 15 bases between them. This CDR3 comprises 17 residues. Written as DNA, the CDR3 is TGTGCCAGCAGTAATACAGGGATGAGCTCCTATAATTCACCCCTCCACTTT. Translating it yields CASSNTGMSSYNSPLHF.

This clone occurred a few times. The chain carries TRBV29-1 and TRBJ1-2; 7 bases fit TRBD1. This CDR3 contains 12 residues. Germline-derived CDR1 and CDR2 are SQVTM and ANQGSEA. Losses at the gene ends were 2 bases for V and 4 bases for J; bases not matched to a gene: 1. The CDR3 DNA reads TGCAGCGTTGAAAAGGGGGCCTATGGCTACACCTTC. It encodes CSVEKGAYGYTF. The complete variable domain, with remaining parts taken from reference TRBV29-1 and TRBJ1-2, reads SAVISQKPSRDICQRGTSLTIQCQVDSQVTMMFWYRQQPGQSLTLIATANQGSEATYESGFVIDKFPISRPNLTFSTLTVSNMSPEDSSIYLCSVEKGAYGYTFGSGTRLTVV.

This chain uses TRBV2 with TRBJ1-6, with 10 nucleotides matching TRBD1. This CDR3 is 15 amino acids long. The germline gives CDR1 SNHLY, CDR2 FYNNEI. The ends lost 1 base at V and 11 bases at J; junction bases unmatched: 5. The DNA for the CDR3 is TGTGCCAGCAGTGAAGGACAGGGGGCTTTGACACCCCTCCACTTT. Amino acids: CASSEGQGALTPLHF.

The chain employs TRBV19 and TRBJ1-6; no clear D. The CDR3 extends over 14 amino acids. V was cut by 5 bases and J by 5 bases, with 10 bases left in between. Germline CDR1 is LNHDA and CDR2 is SQIVND (reference sequence). CDR3 region: CASSLRQDNSPLHF. The CDR3 region has the DNA TGTGCCAGTAGTCTCCGACAAGATAATTCACCCCTCCACTTT.

The chain couples TRBV6-5 to TRBJ1-4; 8 positions agree with TRBD1. This CDR3 comprises 14 residues. Germline loops: CDR1 MNHEY, CDR2 SVGAGI. Losses at the gene ends were 6 bases for V and 3 bases for J; bases not matched to a gene: 3. Here the CDR3 reads CASRRTGPNEKLFF. The CDR3 nucleotides read TGTGCCAGCAGGAGGACAGGGCCTAATGAAAAACTGTTTTTT.

The V gene is TRBV2, the J gene TRBJ1-1, with D possibly being TRBD1 (5 bases). Trimming stripped 6 bases from V and 7 bases from J, with 15 bases between. The CDR3 consists of 13 residues. Germline CDR1 and CDR2: SNHLY and FYNNEI. CDR3 nucleotides: TGTGCCAGCAGCCTGACAGTACCTAATGAAGCTTTCTTT. Residues: CASSLTVPNEAFF. The variable domain in full, completed from reference TRBV2 and TRBJ1-1, reads EPEVTQTPSHQVTQMGQEVILRCVPISNHLYFYWYRQILGQKVEFLVSFYNNEISEKSEIFDDQFSVERPDGSNFTLKIRSTKLEDSAMYFCASSLTVPNEAFFGQGTRLTVV.

The chain joins TRBV2 to TRBJ2-5, with TRBD2 identical over 14 bases. Per the germline V gene, CDR1 is SNHLY and CDR2 is FYNNEI. The CDR3 totals 15 residues. The V segment lost 6 bases and the J segment 5 bases; nucleotides outside the gene matches: 5. CDR3 region: CASSGTSGRRETQYF. The DNA for the CDR3 is TGTGCCAGCAGCGGGACTAGCGGGAGAAGGGAGACCCAGTACTTC.

This rearrangement joins TRBV3-1 (or the pseudogene TRBV3-2) to TRBJ2-7, with 8 nucleotides matching TRBD2. Germline CDR1 LGHDT, CDR2 YNNKEL (reference sequence). The CDR3 spans 16 residues. The ends lost 0 bases at V and 2 bases at J; junction bases unmatched: 6. The CDR3 region is CASSQDTRGLAYEQYF. CDR3 coding DNA: TGTGCCAGCAGCCAAGATACGAGGGGACTAGCCTACGAGCAGTACTTC.

This clone was recorded a few times. This chain links TRBV27 with TRBJ2-7; no firm D call. Deletions cut 6 bases from V and 1 base from J, with 19 bases between. CDR1 is MNHEY, CDR2 SMNVEV, per germline (reference sequence). This CDR3 has 16 residues. The CDR3 spells CASRTLSATGSYEQYF. In DNA, the CDR3 is TGTGCCAGCAGGACATTAAGCGCGACCGGGTCCTACGAGCAGTACTTC.